One T cell receptor beta chain is described in this entry. These data originate in a study of shared clonotypes between healthy human individuals. As defined, naive CD8 cells were CD45RO-negative and positively selected for CCR7, with terminally differentiated effector memory CD45RA+ cells excluded. V lost 3 bases and J 0 bases, leaving 14 bases between the germline ends. Germline V gene sequence: CDR1 MDHEN, CDR2 SYDVKM. CDR3 length: 16 residues. Method: immunoSEQ multiplex PCR; TCRdb's copy keeps in-frame clones and lacks some. The sample lists approximately 1.9 million clones, over 85% occurring once.

What was sequenced was naive CD8+ T cells from PBMCs. This chain connects TRBV28 to TRBJ1-1; D uncertain. This receptor was taken from a man aged 18 to 30 in good health. Some clones in this sample may be carry-over from other donors' samples. This CDR3 reads CASSFSFNILNTEAFF. The CDR3 nucleotides read TGTGCCAGCAGTTTCTCTTTCAATATTTTGAACACTGAAGCTTTCTTT.